Listed below are T cell receptor beta chains from one sample, sequenced in a study of identical twins. TCRdb called the 5' RACE reads again in MiXCR, with one record for every CDR3 protein. This sample has 400,000 or so distinct CDR3 sequences, with 7% to 9.5% found just once. Sequencing was done on a sample of naive T cells sorted from blood. The receptor set was obtained from a woman between 45 and 60 years old in good health. The CDR3 runs from the conserved cysteine through the conserved F or W. A D gene is named only where the DNA matches it firmly. Clone size is shown for a subset of rows, as once, few, many or a class of expanded clone.

size,J,D,length,V,CDR3,DNA
many,TRBJ2-1,NA,13,TRBV24-1,CATSGSSYNEQFF,TGTGCCACTAGCGGTAGCTCCTACAATGAGCAGTTCTTC
few,TRBJ1-5,NA,12,TRBV6-1,CASSALNQPQHF,TGTGCCAGCAGTGCTCTGAATCAGCCCCAGCATTTT
once,TRBJ1-1,TRBD1,14,TRBV12-3/TRBV12-4,CASSRTGGNTEAFF,TGTGCCAGTTCACGGACAGGCGGGAACACTGAAGCTTTCTTT
few,TRBJ1-5,NA,14,TRBV6-6,CASSYRNSNQPQHF,TGTGCCAGCAGTTACAGGAACAGCAATCAGCCCCAGCATTTT
many,TRBJ2-2,TRBD2,16,TRBV12-3/TRBV12-4,CASSQTSGRGTGELFF,TGTGCCAGCAGCCAAACTAGCGGGAGAGGAACCGGGGAGCTGTTTTTT
few,TRBJ1-5,NA,14,TRBV4-1,CASSQRADVGPQHF,TGCGCCAGCAGCCAACGGGCAGATGTTGGTCCCCAGCATTTT
NA,TRBJ1-6,NA,13,TRBV3-1,CASSPSSNSPLHF,TGTGCCAGCTCCCCCAGCTCCAATTCACCCCTCCACTTT
few,TRBJ2-5,NA,14,TRBV12-3/TRBV12-4,CASSLQGGWETQYF,TGTGCCAGCAGCCTACAGGGCGGATGGGAGACCCAGTACTTC
many,TRBJ1-1,NA,15,TRBV12-3/TRBV12-4,CASSLEGVRNTEAFF,TGTGCCAGCAGTTTAGAAGGGGTGAGGAACACTGAAGCTTTCTTT
few,TRBJ2-7,TRBD1,14,TRBV24-1,CATSDFKGTGEQYF,TGTGCCACCAGTGATTTCAAGGGGACAGGCGAGCAGTACTTC
many,TRBJ2-1,TRBD2,16,TRBV20-1,CSAGLAGGRGYNEQFF,TGCAGTGCTGGCCTAGCGGGGGGGAGGGGCTACAATGAGCAGTTCTTC
many,TRBJ2-1,NA,15,TRBV12-3/TRBV12-4,CASRVLGVNYNEQFF,TGTGCCAGCAGGGTCCTAGGCGTTAACTACAATGAGCAGTTCTTC
few,TRBJ1-2,NA,14,TRBV7-9,CASSTPGANNGYTF,TGTGCCAGCAGCACCCCTGGGGCAAATAATGGCTACACCTTC
few,TRBJ2-1,NA,17,TRBV28,CASSFGTYPQYYNEQFF,TGTGCCAGCAGTTTCGGGACTTACCCCCAATACTACAATGAGCAGTTCTTC
many,TRBJ1-1,NA,14,TRBV3-1,CASSQDLGNTEAFF,TGTGCCAGCAGCCAAGACCTGGGGAACACTGAAGCTTTCTTT
many,TRBJ2-3,NA,12,TRBV12-3/TRBV12-4,CASSPFGDTQYF,TGTGCCAGCAGTCCTTTTGGGGATACGCAGTATTTT
NA,TRBJ2-1,NA,15,TRBV5-1,CASSPTSAVPWEQFF,TGCGCCAGCAGCCCGACTAGTGCGGTGCCCTGGGAGCAGTTCTTC
many,TRBJ2-1,TRBD2,17,TRBV11-1,CASSPQIRKAGASEQFF,TGTGCCAGCAGCCCACAGATAAGAAAAGCGGGGGCATCTGAGCAGTTCTTC